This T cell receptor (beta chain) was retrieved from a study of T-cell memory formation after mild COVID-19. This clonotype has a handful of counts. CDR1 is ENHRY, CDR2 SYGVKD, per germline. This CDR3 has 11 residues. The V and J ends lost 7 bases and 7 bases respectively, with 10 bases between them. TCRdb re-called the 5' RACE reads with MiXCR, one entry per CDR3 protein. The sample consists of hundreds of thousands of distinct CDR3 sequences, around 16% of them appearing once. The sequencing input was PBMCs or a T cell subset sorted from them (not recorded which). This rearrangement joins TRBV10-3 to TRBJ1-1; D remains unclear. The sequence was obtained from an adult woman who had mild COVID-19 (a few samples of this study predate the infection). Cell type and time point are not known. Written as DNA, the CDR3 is TGTGCCATCAAGTCCGGGAGTGAAGCTTTCTTT. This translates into CAIKSGSEAFF.